The 20 T cell receptor beta chains below were found in one sample sequenced in a study of blood T cell repertoires in COVID-19 (dated by TCRdb to about 2020). Libraries came from the immunoSEQ multiplex PCR assay. TCRdb limited this immuneACCESS table to in-frame rearrangements with V and J called. A share of clones is missing; checked studies link under half to unresolved V genes, and the rest is unexplained. This sample gives approximately 31,000 clones in total; less than 90% of them show up just once. In total, the top ten clones hold about 25% of the sample. The specimen sequenced was peripheral blood. The receptors come from a woman of 80 years or more with active or convalescent COVID-19.

The chain carries TRBV4-1 and TRBJ1-2, with unresolved D. CDR1 is MGHRA, CDR2 YSYEKL, per germline. CDR3 length: 14 residues. V lost 0 bases and J 2 bases, leaving 7 bases between the germline ends. This CDR3 reads CASSQDPGNYGYTF. CDR3 DNA: TGCGCCAGCAGCCAAGATCCGGGGAACTATGGCTACACCTTC.

The CDR3 protein is CAIRTRTGLGANYEQYF. Here the CDR3 DNA reads TGTGCCATCAGAACCAGAACAGGGTTAGGGGCCAACTACGAGCAGTACTTC. The rearrangement links TRBV10-3 to TRBJ2-7; D might be TRBD1 (6 bases). Germline CDR1 reads ENHRY; CDR2 reads SYGVKD. V was pared by 6 bases and J by 3 bases, with 24 bases between. The CDR3 loop spans 17 amino acids.

The chain combines TRBV7-9 with TRBJ2-5; D is ambiguous. Germline V lookup: CDR1 SEHNR, CDR2 FQNEAQ (reference sequence). The V end was cut by 5 bases, the J end by 4 bases, with 11 bases between. The CDR3 spans 13 residues. The CDR3 is CASSLTMLETQYF. The CDR3 DNA reads as TGTGCCAGCAGCCTTACAATGTTAGAGACCCAGTACTTC.

V gene TRBV29-1 combines with J gene TRBJ1-1; no definite D call. The CDR3 has 13 residues. The germline V and J ends were trimmed by 3 bases and 3 bases, with 11 bases remaining between them. Germline CDR1 and CDR2: SQVTM and ANQGSEA. CDR3 loop: CSVDPTAHTEAFF. As DNA, the CDR3 is TGCAGCGTTGACCCTACTGCGCACACTGAAGCTTTCTTT.

Only one count was recorded for this clone. This rearrangement joins TRBV4-1 to TRBJ2-7; 10 nucleotides line up with TRBD1. There are 14 residues in the CDR3. V lost 2 bases and J lost 6; bases outside the gene matches: 4. The V gene's germline CDR1 is MGHRA and CDR2 YSYEKL. This CDR3 is CASSQNRDRGEQYF. The CDR3 coding sequence is TGCGCCAGCAGCCAAAACAGGGACAGGGGCGAGCAGTACTTC.

This clone appeared once. The rearrangement links TRBV5-1 to TRBJ1-4; maybe TRBD1 (5 bases). CDR1 SGHRS and CDR2 YFSETQ come from the germline V gene. There are 15 residues in the CDR3. V lost 4 bases and J 0 bases, leaving 10 bases between the germline ends. CDR3 loop: CASSDSGSTNEKLFF. The CDR3 DNA reads TGCGCCAGCAGCGACTCAGGGTCAACTAATGAAAAACTGTTTTTT.

The rearrangement links TRBV27 to TRBJ1-4, with D hard to call. Per the germline V gene, CDR1 is MNHEY and CDR2 is SMNVEV (reference sequence). Trimming removed 8 bases from V and 5 bases from J, with 18 bases in between. The CDR3 is made up of 15 amino acids. The DNA of the CDR3 is TGTGCCAGCGGGCAAATTGGGCTATGGAATGAAAAACTGTTTTTT. Encoded protein: CASGQIGLWNEKLFF.

CDR3 sequence (DNA): TGTGCCAGCAGCCAAGGTAACAGGGCAAGGCAAGAGACCCAGTACTTC. Residues: CASSQGNRARQETQYF. The rearrangement joins TRBV3-1 (or the pseudogene TRBV3-2) to TRBJ2-5; maybe TRBD1 (6 bases). The CDR3 consists of 16 residues. V lost 1 base and J lost 2, with 14 bases in between. Germline CDR1 and CDR2: LGHDT and YNNKEL (reference sequence).

This sequence joins TRBV7-8 and TRBJ2-7; the match to TRBD1 covers 7 bases. J lost 2 bases, V lost 1 base, and 5 bases had no gene match. The length of the CDR3 is 15 residues. Germline CDR1 is SGHVS and CDR2 is FQNEAQ. CDR3 amino acids: CASSLVFGTAYEQYF. As DNA, the CDR3 is TGTGCCAGCAGCTTAGTTTTCGGGACAGCCTACGAGCAGTACTTC.

The V gene is TRBV2, the J gene TRBJ2-5; possible D gene TRBD2, 5 bases. V was pared by 4 bases and J by 7 bases, with 13 bases between. In germline, CDR1 is SNHLY, CDR2 FYNNEI. This CDR3 region has 13 residues. The CDR3 is CASSGGLEGTQYF. The CDR3 coding sequence is TGTGCCAGCAGTGGGGGTCTCGAGGGGACCCAGTACTTC.

The chain recombines TRBV5-1 with TRBJ2-5; 7 bases fit TRBD1. J lost 3 bases, V lost 4 bases, and 3 bases had no gene match. Germline-derived CDR1 and CDR2 are SGHRS and YFSETQ. The CDR3 runs to 13 residues. DNA of the CDR3: TGCGCCAGCAGCGACAGGGTTGAAGAGACCCAGTACTTC. Its protein product is CASSDRVEETQYF.

By sample share, this clone is medium-sized. V and J are TRBV2 and TRBJ1-2; D might be TRBD1 (5 bases). Trimming cost V 3 bases and J 8 bases, with 16 bases left between them. The CDR3 has 14 amino acids. Germline CDR1 reads SNHLY; CDR2 reads FYNNEI. CDR3 nucleotide sequence: TGTGCCAGCAGTGAGTCAGGCACTCGGGGGGGCTACACCTTC. As protein: CASSESGTRGGYTF.

The rearrangement joins TRBV4-1 to TRBJ1-4; D unresolved. CDR1 is MGHRA, CDR2 YSYEKL, per germline. The germline V and J ends were trimmed by 7 bases and 4 bases, with 22 bases remaining between them. CDR3 length equals 17 residues. The DNA of the CDR3 is TGCGCCAGCACGATCGATTTCAGTGGGAGTCGTAATGAAAAACTGTTTTTT. It encodes CASTIDFSGSRNEKLFF.

The rearrangement uses TRBV2 and TRBJ2-7; D may be TRBD1 (5 bases). This CDR3 has 14 residues. The germline CDR1 and CDR2 sequences are SNHLY and FYNNEI. V lost 7 bases, J lost 3 bases, and 16 bases lay in between. The CDR3 here is CASKLGAGFYEQYF. CDR3 DNA: TGTGCCAGCAAGCTAGGGGCCGGTTTCTACGAGCAGTACTTC.

This chain uses TRBV11-2 with TRBJ1-1; TRBD1 matches 8 bases. J gave up 1 base and V 3 bases, and 1 base lay outside the gene matches. Looked up from germline, CDR1 is SGHAT and CDR2 is FQNNGV. This CDR3 is built from 14 residues. The CDR3 spells CASSLGTGNTEAFF. The CDR3 nucleotides read TGTGCCAGCAGCTTGGGGACAGGGAACACTGAAGCTTTCTTT.

This chain links TRBV2 with TRBJ1-5, with 8 bases that match TRBD1. The germline gives CDR1 SNHLY, CDR2 FYNNEI. The length of the CDR3 is 15 residues. With 4 bases clipped from V and 4 bases from J, the junction kept 6 bases outside the gene matches. The DNA of the CDR3 is TGTGCCAGCAGTGTTGGACAGGGATCGAATCAGCCCCAGCATTTT. Protein product: CASSVGQGSNQPQHF. Looking up the rest from reference TRBV2 and TRBJ1-5 gives the full variable domain: EPEVTQTPSHQVTQMGQEVILRCVPISNHLYFYWYRQILGQKVEFLVSFYNNEISEKSEIFDDQFSVERPDGSNFTLKIRSTKLEDSAMYFCASSVGQGSNQPQHFGDGTRLSIL.

The rearrangement uses TRBV7-8 and TRBJ1-3; D gene ambiguous. The CDR3 runs 12 residues. Trimming shortened V by 6 bases and J by 2 bases, and 5 bases separated the two germline ends. Germline V CDR1 and CDR2: SGHVS, FQNEAQ. The CDR3 loop is CASSLPGNTIYF. CDR3 nucleotides: TGTGCCAGCAGTCTCCCTGGAAACACCATATATTTT.

In nucleotides, the CDR3 is TGCAGCGTTGACCCAGGGAGCACAGATACGCAGTATTTT. It codes for CSVDPGSTDTQYF. This chain uses TRBV29-1 with TRBJ2-3; D possibly corresponds to TRBD1 (5 bases). The CDR3 totals 13 residues. The germline CDR1 and CDR2 sequences are SQVTM and ANQGSEA. Trimming took 3 bases from V and 0 from J, leaving 7 bases between them.

The chain is built from TRBV11-2 and TRBJ1-1; 10 bases agree with TRBD1. The CDR3 consists of 16 residues. Looked up from germline, CDR1 is SGHAT and CDR2 is FQNNGV. V shed 3 bases, J shed 3 bases, and the junction held 7 bases outside the gene matches. The CDR3 spells CASSFGQGVGDTEAFF. CDR3 in DNA: TGTGCCAGCAGCTTCGGACAGGGGGTTGGGGACACTGAAGCTTTCTTT.

This clone was detected only once. J is TRBJ1-2 and V is TRBV9; 10 nucleotides match TRBD1. The J segment lost 1 base and the V segment lost 4 bases, leaving 7 bases of the junction unmatched. The length of the CDR3 is 16 residues. The germline V gene has CDR1 SGDLS and CDR2 YYNGEE. Here the CDR3 DNA reads TGTGCCAGCAGCTCGGGACAGGGGAACCTTAACTATGGCTACACCTTC. Translation: CASSSGQGNLNYGYTF.